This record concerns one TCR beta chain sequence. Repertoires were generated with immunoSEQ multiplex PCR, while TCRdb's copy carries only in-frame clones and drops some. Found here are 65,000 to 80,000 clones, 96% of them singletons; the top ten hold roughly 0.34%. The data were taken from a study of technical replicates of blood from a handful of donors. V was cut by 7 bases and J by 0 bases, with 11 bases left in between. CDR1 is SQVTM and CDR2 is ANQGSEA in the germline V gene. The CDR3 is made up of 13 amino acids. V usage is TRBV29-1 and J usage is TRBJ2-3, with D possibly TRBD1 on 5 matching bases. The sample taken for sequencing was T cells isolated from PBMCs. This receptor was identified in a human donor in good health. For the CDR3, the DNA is TGCAGCGCAGACAGCTCTAGCACAGATACGCAGTATTTT. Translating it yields CSADSSSTDTQYF.